This T cell receptor (beta chain) was captured in a study of CD8+ T cells in alopecia areata. Remarks on this clone: Antigen specificity is unknown.

The CDR3 is 17 amino acids. Between the trimmed V and J ends, which lost 0 bases and 1 base, there was a span of 16 bases. Per germline, CDR1 MNHEY and CDR2 SMNVEV (reference sequence). Isolated RNA was reverse transcribed into cDNA used as the sequencing template. TCRdb keeps only in-frame clones here, not all; method: immunoSEQ multiplex PCR. The table has some 130,000 clones, around 49% seen once. Overall study results and limits: Compared with normal scalp, lesional scalp had higher clonality and more expanded CD8+ clones.

The chain links TRBV27 to TRBJ2-7; no reliable D call. The source is a human donor with alopecia areata. Sequenced material: CD8+ T cells sorted from blood, taken at week 0. As DNA, the CDR3 is TGTGCCAGCAGTTTATCACCCTGGGCAGAGAGATCCTACGAGCAGTACTTC. This codes for CASSLSPWAERSYEQYF.